Reported below is one TCR beta chain. Per the original methods: Estimation of nucleated cell counts was performed using reference gene primer amplification. Clones were read by immunoSEQ multiplex PCR, and TCRdb kept only the in-frame ones, dropping some. V, J and clone size were drawn from that table, and D and trimming were deduced from the DNA. The sample consists of under 60,000 clones, roughly 83% of them appearing once. This sample was taken from a study of blood T cell repertoires in COVID-19. Study information: Sites in the United States, Italy and Spain provided acute and convalescent COVID-19 samples. From T cells, B-cell-depleted T cells, or PBMCs came the material, which was cDNA or gDNA.

The germline V gene has CDR1 SGHTA and CDR2 FQGTGA. With 5 bases removed from V and 8 bases from J, the gap between germline ends came to 18 bases. The CDR3 spans 14 residues. The chain carries TRBV7-3 and TRBJ1-2; D unresolved. The receptor's source is an older man with acute or convalescent COVID-19. Sequencing was done on a sample of peripheral blood. Written as DNA, the CDR3 is TGTGCCAGCAGCCTCGGCGCGGAAGCGGGAGGCTACACCTTC. This encodes CASSLGAEAGGYTF.